This entry lists 30 T cell receptor beta chains sequenced from one sample in a study of T-cell reconstitution after alpha-beta-depleted transplantation in children. A TCRbeta library incorporating unique molecular identifiers was prepared. TCRdb called the PCR reads again in MiXCR, with one record for every CDR3 protein. The sample has about 260,000 distinct CDR3 sequences, 8.2% seen once; the top ten hold roughly 5.8%. Source: PBMCs, mostly from graft donor cells, taken 180 days after TCRalphabeta/CD19-depleted stem cell transplant. The receptors originated from a male patient between 10 and 17 years old who had a stem cell transplant for acute lymphoblastic leukemia, so the T cells may come from the graft donor.

This clonotype was seen repeatedly, ten times or more. At one end, the junction sequence differs from germline, possibly due to a read error. The chain carries TRBV3-1 and TRBJ2-1; D is perhaps TRBD2 (5 bases). CDR1 is LGHDT and CDR2 is YNNKEL in the germline V gene (reference sequence). The CDR3 runs 12 residues. DNA for the CDR3: TGTGCCAGCAGCCAAGATCCCGGACTCTCCGTCTTC. Translated, it gives CASSQDPGLSVF.

This clonotype was found many times. The CDR3 protein is CASSLSGPNTEAFF. Written as DNA, the CDR3 is TGTGCCAGCAGTTTATCCGGACCTAACACTGAAGCTTTCTTT. This chain uses TRBV28 with TRBJ1-1; no firm D call. The CDR3 runs 14 residues. CDR1 MDHEN and CDR2 SYDVKM come from the germline V gene. Trimming shortened V by 1 base and J by 2 bases, and 8 bases separated the two germline ends.

This clonotype appeared many times. The CDR3: CASSQGSQPQHF. CDR3 nucleotides: TGTGCCAGCAGCCAGGGAAGTCAGCCCCAGCATTTT. The rearrangement uses TRBV6-1 and TRBJ1-5, with D maybe TRBD1 (5 bases). V lost 6 bases to trimming and J lost 6 bases, with 9 bases between them. This CDR3 is 12 amino acids long. Looked up from germline, CDR1 is MNHNS and CDR2 is SASEGT.

The chain has TRBV4-2 and TRBJ2-7; a weak D match, TRBD2 (7 bases). Germline values: CDR1 LGHNA, CDR2 YNFKEQ. This CDR3 has 18 residues. Trimming pared 5 bases from V and 4 bases from J, leaving 27 bases between. The CDR3 is CASSSPWRGGGARYEQYF. The CDR3 bases are TGTGCCAGCAGCTCCCCCTGGAGGGGGGGCGGTGCCCGATACGAGCAGTACTTC.

This clonotype was seen at least ten times. The gene calls are TRBV7-6 and TRBJ1-3; TRBD1 is a possible D gene (6 bases). The CDR3 runs to 16 residues. The V gene lost 1 base and the J gene lost 4 bases, with 14 bases spanning the gap. Germline assignment: CDR1 SGHVS and CDR2 FNYEAQ. The CDR3 sequence: CASSLDRGAEGNTIYF. As DNA, the CDR3 is TGTGCCAGCAGCTTAGATCGGGGGGCAGAAGGAAACACCATATATTTT.

This clonotype was seen repeatedly, ten times or more. J is TRBJ1-5 and V is TRBV25-1, with a weak D call TRBD1 (5 bases). V lost 1 base, J lost 4 bases, and 8 bases lay in between. The V gene's germline CDR1 is MGHDK and CDR2 SYGVNS. This CDR3 has 14 residues. CDR3 loop: CASSEWGGNQPQHF. As DNA, the CDR3 is TGTGCCAGCAGTGAATGGGGGGGAAATCAGCCCCAGCATTTT.

This clonotype was recorded many times. The chain has TRBV3-1 and TRBJ2-7; TRBD1 agrees at 9 bases. The CDR3 is made up of 16 amino acids. CDR1 LGHDT and CDR2 YNNKEL come from the germline V gene (reference sequence). V lost 2 bases and J lost 5; bases outside the gene matches: 10. The CDR3 protein is CASSQFRPGTGHEQYF. In DNA, the CDR3 is TGTGCCAGCAGCCAATTCAGACCCGGGACAGGGCACGAGCAGTACTTC.

This clonotype appeared many times. J is TRBJ2-3 and V is TRBV7-2; weak D call: TRBD1 (6 bases). Between the trimmed V and J ends, which lost 4 bases and 3 bases, there was a span of 23 bases. The CDR3 is made up of 18 amino acids. Germline lookup yields CDR1 SGHTA and CDR2 FQGNSA. The CDR3 DNA reads as TGTGCCAGCAGCTCACACACAGGGTTTTGGGATCCTACAGATACGCAGTATTTT. Its translation: CASSSHTGFWDPTDTQYF. The full variable domain, completed using reference TRBV7-2 and TRBJ2-3, is GAGVSQSPSNKVTEKGKDVELRCDPISGHTALYWYRQSLGQGLEFLIYFQGNSAPDKSGLPSDRFSAERTGGSVSTLTIQRTQQEDSAVYLCASSSHTGFWDPTDTQYFGPGTRLTVL.

This clonotype occurred many times. This chain links TRBV24-1 with TRBJ2-1; 12 bases agree with TRBD2. The germline gives CDR1 KGHDR, CDR2 SFDVKD. This CDR3 comprises 13 residues. The trim removed 9 bases at V and 7 bases at J, leaving 3 bases unmatched. DNA for the CDR3: TGTGCCACCGGACTAGCGGGATGGAATGAGCAGTTCTTC. It translates to CATGLAGWNEQFF.

This clonotype was seen repeatedly, ten times or more. The chain links TRBV6-1 to TRBJ2-1, with D perhaps TRBD2 (6 bases). Trimming took 6 bases from V and 0 from J, leaving 12 bases between them. Germline V gene sequence: CDR1 MNHNS, CDR2 SASEGT. The CDR3 contains 15 residues. The CDR3 coding sequence is TGTGCCAGCAGACGACGGGGGTTCTCCTACAATGAGCAGTTCTTC. Protein sequence: CASRRRGFSYNEQFF.

Ten or more counts support this clonotype. The CDR3 loop reads CSATSQERVESPLHF. Written as DNA, the CDR3 is TGCAGTGCTACTTCACAAGAGAGGGTAGAGTCACCCCTCCACTTT. This rearrangement joins TRBV20-1 to TRBJ1-6; D remains ambiguous. Trimming removed 4 bases at V and 10 bases at J, with 20 bases between. Germline V gene sequence: CDR1 DFQATT, CDR2 SNEGSKA (reference sequence). This CDR3 has 15 residues.

This clonotype was seen many times. CDR3 protein: CASSVLTSSGTGELFF. The CDR3 region has the DNA TGTGCCAGCAGCGTCCTGACTAGCTCCGGCACCGGGGAGCTGTTTTTT. The chain has TRBV9 and TRBJ2-2; 7 nucleotides match TRBD2. The CDR3 runs 16 residues. CDR1 and CDR2 (germline): SGDLS, YYNGEE. The J segment lost 4 bases and the V segment lost 2 bases, leaving 8 bases of the junction unmatched. Supplemented by reference TRBV9 and TRBJ2-2, the full variable domain reads DSGVTQTPKHLITATGQRVTLRCSPRSGDLSVYWYQQSLDQGLQFLIQYYNGEERAKGNILERFSAQQFPDLHSELNLSSLELGDSALYFCASSVLTSSGTGELFFGEGSRLTVL.

This clonotype was observed many times. V and J are TRBV7-2 and TRBJ2-3; 12 bases are shared with TRBD2. CDR1 is SGHTA, CDR2 FQGNSA, per germline. The CDR3 extends over 16 amino acids. V trimming: 4 bases; J trimming: 5 bases; junction bases outside the gene matches: 7. Here the CDR3 reads CASSSQTSGGGDTQYF. For the CDR3, the DNA is TGTGCCAGCAGCTCGCAGACTAGCGGGGGAGGAGATACGCAGTATTTT.

This clonotype was counted many times. The chain is built from TRBV7-2 and TRBJ2-5; the D gene is possibly TRBD1 (7 bases). Trimming took off 5 bases at V and 1 base at J, with 8 bases between the two ends. In germline, CDR1 is SGHTA, CDR2 FQGNSA. The CDR3 totals 13 residues. DNA for the CDR3: TGTGCCAGCAGCCAGGGGGGCCAAGAGACCCAGTACTTC. It encodes CASSQGGQETQYF.

This clonotype showed up many times. This chain links TRBV7-3 with TRBJ2-1; TRBD2 agrees at 12 bases. The germline CDR1 and CDR2 sequences are SGHTA and FQGTGA. This CDR3 is built from 15 residues. The V segment lost 1 base and the J segment 10 bases; nucleotides outside the gene matches: 5. The CDR3 DNA is TGTGCCAGCAGCTTAAAGCCTCTAGCGGGAGGGGAGCAGTTCTTC. Translating gives CASSLKPLAGGEQFF.

This clonotype was recorded many times. The chain couples TRBV5-1 to TRBJ2-2; D not resolved. The CDR3 is 14 residues long. The germline gives CDR1 SGHRS, CDR2 YFSETQ. V lost 2 bases, J lost 6 bases, and 11 bases lay in between. The CDR3 sequence is CASSFNSLAGELFF. Here the CDR3 DNA reads TGCGCCAGCAGCTTTAATTCGCTAGCCGGGGAGCTGTTTTTT.

At least ten counts were recorded for this clonotype. V is TRBV10-3 and J is TRBJ1-2; D gene uncertain. The CDR3 has 11 amino acids. CDR1 is ENHRY, CDR2 SYGVKD, per germline. The ends were cut back, 7 bases at V and 4 bases at J, with 7 bases in the middle. The chain's CDR3 is CAIKVSYGYTF. DNA of the CDR3: TGTGCCATCAAGGTTTCCTATGGCTACACCTTC.

As regards this clonotype: A much larger clone lies one base from this, so it may be a read error. The genes are TRBV29-1 and TRBJ1-5, with 7 bases matching TRBD1. This CDR3 spans 14 amino acids. Per germline, CDR1 SQVTM and CDR2 ANQGSEA. The CDR3 nucleotides are TGCAGAGTAACACAGGGGATCGGCAATCAGCCCCAGCATTTT. This gives the protein CRVTQGIGNQPQHF. Combining the CDR3 with reference TRBV29-1 and TRBJ1-5 gives the whole variable domain SAVISQKPSRDICQRGTSLTIQCQVDSQVTMMFWYRQQPGQSLTLIATANQGSEATYESGFVIDKFPISRPNLTFSTLTVSNMSPEDSSIYLCRVTQGIGNQPQHFGDGTRLSIL.

This clonotype was detected many times. The J gene is TRBJ1-2, the V gene TRBV20-1; weak D call: TRBD1 (6 bases). Trimming pared 5 bases from V and 6 bases from J, leaving 16 bases between. Looked up from germline, CDR1 is DFQATT and CDR2 is SNEGSKA (reference sequence). This CDR3 comprises 13 residues. CDR3 region: CSARPQGVHGYTF. CDR3 nucleotides: TGCAGTGCTCGCCCACAGGGCGTTCATGGCTACACCTTC.

In this sample, this clonotype turned up many times. The chain carries TRBV12-3 or TRBV12-4 and TRBJ2-5, with TRBD1 identical over 8 bases. V gave up 6 bases and J gave up 4 bases; unmatched junction bases: 7. There are 14 residues in the CDR3. The CDR3 DNA is TGTGCCAGCAGACCTTCAGGGGGCATAGAGACCCAGTACTTC. This translates into CASRPSGGIETQYF.

This clonotype came up many times. The rearrangement uses TRBV12-3 or TRBV12-4 and TRBJ1-4; 8 bases match TRBD1. The CDR3 runs to 14 residues. V dropped 3 bases and J dropped 8; count of bases not matched to a gene: 5. The CDR3 coding sequence is TGTGCCAGCAGTTTCGACAGGGGTAGAGAAAAACTGTTTTTT. This encodes CASSFDRGREKLFF.

In its sample, this clonotype was seen a few times. The CDR3 nucleotides are TGTGCCAGCTCACCGCTAACAGGGGGCGGCGAGACCCAGTACTTC. This translates into CASSPLTGGGETQYF. The genes are TRBV18 and TRBJ2-5, with 9 bases fitting TRBD1. V shed 3 bases, J shed 5 bases, and the junction held 7 bases outside the gene matches. This CDR3 contains 15 residues. Germline V gene data show CDR1 as KGHSH and CDR2 as LQKENI.

The genes are TRBV10-2 and TRBJ2-5; D is tentatively TRBD1 or TRBD2 (5 bases each). V was shortened by 8 bases and J by 0 bases, with 16 bases between the two germline ends. Looked up from germline, CDR1 is WSHSY and CDR2 is SAAADI. CDR3 size: 15 residues. The CDR3 sequence is CASGGTPLYQETQYF. The CDR3 DNA reads as TGCGCCAGCGGGGGAACACCTTTGTACCAAGAGACCCAGTACTTC.

This clonotype was counted many times. This rearrangement joins TRBV20-1 to TRBJ1-6; 10 nucleotides align to TRBD1. Germline V gene lookup returns CDR1 DFQATT and CDR2 SNEGSKA (reference sequence). This CDR3 is 16 amino acids long. V dropped 0 bases and J dropped 5; count of bases not matched to a gene: 4. The DNA for the CDR3 is TGCAGTGCTAGAGATTCCGGGACAGGGGATAATTCACCCCTCCACTTT. It is translated as CSARDSGTGDNSPLHF.

This clonotype was recorded at least ten times. This chain joins TRBV7-6 and TRBJ2-1; 7 positions match TRBD1. CDR3 length: 15 amino acids. J gave up 4 bases and V 5 bases, and 8 bases lay outside the gene matches. Germline CDR1 is SGHVS and CDR2 is FNYEAQ. The chain's CDR3 is CASSLGRGWYNEQFF. The CDR3 region has the DNA TGTGCCAGCAGCCTAGGCAGGGGGTGGTACAATGAGCAGTTCTTC.

The sample holds many counts of this clonotype. J is TRBJ1-1 and V is TRBV6-2 or TRBV6-3; D is uncertain. Trimming took 7 bases from V and 1 from J, leaving 13 bases between them. CDR3 length: 14 amino acids. Germline V gives CDR1 MNHEY, CDR2 SVGEGT. The CDR3 is CASTNPRGNTEAFF. CDR3 in DNA: TGTGCCAGCACCAATCCCAGAGGGAACACTGAAGCTTTCTTT.

This clonotype has at least ten counts. This rearrangement joins TRBV28 to TRBJ1-5; 7 bases fit TRBD1. CDR1 is MDHEN, CDR2 SYDVKM, per germline. Trimming removed 5 bases from V and 6 bases from J; junction bases left unmatched: 13. The CDR3 is made up of 16 amino acids. The CDR3 nucleotides read TGTGCCAGCAGTCCCGGACAGGCCCACGCTCGTCAGCCCCAGCATTTT. Translating gives CASSPGQAHARQPQHF. Based on the CDR3 plus reference TRBV28 and TRBJ1-5, the full variable domain is DVKVTQSSRYLVKRTGEKVFLECVQDMDHENMFWYRQDPGLGLRLIYFSYDVKMKEKGDIPEGYSVSREKKERFSLILESASTNQTSMYLCASSPGQAHARQPQHFGDGTRLSIL.

This clonotype was seen ten or more times. V gene TRBV11-1 combines with J gene TRBJ1-6, with TRBD1 as a possible D gene (5 bases). The CDR3 consists of 18 residues. V dropped 4 bases and J dropped 7 bases, with 23 bases sitting between them. Germline values: CDR1 SGHAT, CDR2 FQDESV (reference sequence). DNA of the CDR3: TGTGCCAGCAGCTCACCATCCCGACGGTCTACAGGAAATTCACCCCTCCACTTT. It specifies CASSSPSRRSTGNSPLHF.

Ten or more counts support this clonotype. The chain couples TRBV20-1 to TRBJ2-3, with 9 bases identical to TRBD2. V lost 3 bases to trimming and J lost 3 bases; unmatched junction nucleotides: 1. The CDR3 consists of 13 residues. Germline loops: CDR1 DFQATT, CDR2 SNEGSKA (reference sequence). In nucleotides, the CDR3 is TGCAGTGCTAGTCTAGCGGGAACAGATACGCAGTATTTT. Translated, it gives CSASLAGTDTQYF.

This clonotype was picked up many times. The chain carries TRBV10-2 and TRBJ2-7; D may be TRBD1 (5 bases). The V gene lost 1 base and the J gene lost 3 bases, with 10 bases spanning the gap. The CDR3 consists of 14 residues. Germline-derived CDR1 and CDR2 are WSHSY and SAAADI. CDR3: CASSEWGQGYEQYF. In DNA, the CDR3 is TGCGCCAGCAGTGAGTGGGGCCAAGGCTACGAGCAGTACTTC.